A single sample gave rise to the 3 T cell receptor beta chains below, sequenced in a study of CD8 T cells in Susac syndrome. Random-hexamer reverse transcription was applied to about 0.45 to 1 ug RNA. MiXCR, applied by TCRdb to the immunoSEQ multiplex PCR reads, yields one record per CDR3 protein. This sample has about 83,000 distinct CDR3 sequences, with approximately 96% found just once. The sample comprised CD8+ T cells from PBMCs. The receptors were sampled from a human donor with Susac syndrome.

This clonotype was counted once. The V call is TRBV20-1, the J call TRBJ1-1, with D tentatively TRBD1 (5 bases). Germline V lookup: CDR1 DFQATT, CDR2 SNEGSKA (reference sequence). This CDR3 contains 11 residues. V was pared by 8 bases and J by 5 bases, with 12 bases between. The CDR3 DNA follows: TGCAGTTTGGGGGAGTCGACTGAAGCTTTCTTT. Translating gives CSLGESTEAFF.

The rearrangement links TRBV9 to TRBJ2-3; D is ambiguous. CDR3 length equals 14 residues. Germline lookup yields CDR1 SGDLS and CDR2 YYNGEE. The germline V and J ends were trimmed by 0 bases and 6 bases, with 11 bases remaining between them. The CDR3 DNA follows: TGTGCCAGCAGCGTAGCATCGTTGTACGATACGCAGTATTTT. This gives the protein CASSVASLYDTQYF.

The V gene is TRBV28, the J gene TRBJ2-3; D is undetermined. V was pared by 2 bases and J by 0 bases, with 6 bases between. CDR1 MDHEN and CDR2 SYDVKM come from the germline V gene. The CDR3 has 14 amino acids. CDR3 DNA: TGTGCCAGCAGTTTAAGCAGTAGCACAGATACGCAGTATTTT. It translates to CASSLSSSTDTQYF.